The entry below describes one T cell receptor beta chain. No antigen is known for it. Other DNA sequences from this sample encode an identical CDR3 as well. The CDR3 runs to 14 residues. V lost 7 bases, J lost 1 base, and 11 bases lay in between. Germline V CDR1 and CDR2: SGHRS, YFSETQ. The data were produced by immunoSEQ multiplex PCR, yet TCRdb's version contains in-frame clones alone and is incomplete. Of approximately 110,000 clones in the sample, 81% are singletons; the top ten hold 3% to 4%. The data are from a study of radiotherapy plus CTLA-4 blockade in lung cancer. About the study: Overall, roughly 18% of patients showed an objective response, while 31% attained disease control. Regarding the study as a whole: Blood saw expansion of tumor-derived TCR clones after radiotherapy plus ipilimumab. In blood, early T cell clone dynamics reportedly predicted response best, together with interferon-beta.

Alongside CTLA-4 blockade with ipilimumab, patients with chemo-refractory metastatic non-small-cell lung cancer received focal radiation. This receptor was taken from a human donor with non-small cell lung cancer that progressed on radiotherapy plus ipilimumab. Some clones in this sample may be carry-over from other donors' samples. This chain joins TRBV5-1 and TRBJ1-4; D is unclear. Sequencing used peripheral blood, obtained from a patient treated with radiotherapy plus ipilimumab. The CDR3 DNA follows: TGCGCCAGCCGACTGTCGGAAACTAATGAAAAACTGTTTTTT. Translation: CASRLSETNEKLFF.